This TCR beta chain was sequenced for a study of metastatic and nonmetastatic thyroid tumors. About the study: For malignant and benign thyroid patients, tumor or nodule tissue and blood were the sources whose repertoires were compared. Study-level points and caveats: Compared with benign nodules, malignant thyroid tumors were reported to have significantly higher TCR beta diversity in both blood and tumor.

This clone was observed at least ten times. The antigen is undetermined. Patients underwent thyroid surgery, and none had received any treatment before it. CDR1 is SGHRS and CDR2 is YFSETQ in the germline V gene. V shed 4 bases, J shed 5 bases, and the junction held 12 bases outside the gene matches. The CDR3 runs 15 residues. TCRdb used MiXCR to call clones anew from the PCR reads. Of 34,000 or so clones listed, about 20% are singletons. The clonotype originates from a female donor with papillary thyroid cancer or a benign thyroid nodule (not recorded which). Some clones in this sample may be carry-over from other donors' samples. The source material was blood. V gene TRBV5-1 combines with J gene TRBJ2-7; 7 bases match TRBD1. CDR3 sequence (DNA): TGCGCCAGCAGCGCCGACAGGGTATTATCGAACGAGCAGTACTTC. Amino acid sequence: CASSADRVLSNEQYF. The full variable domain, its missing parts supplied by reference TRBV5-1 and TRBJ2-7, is KAGVTQTPRYLIKTRGQQVTLSCSPISGHRSVSWYQQTPGQGLQFLFEYFSETQRNKGNFPGRFSGRQFSNSRSEMNVSTLELGDSALYLCASSADRVLSNEQYFGPGTRLTVT.